This T cell receptor beta chain is drawn from a study of T cell repertoires in cytomegalovirus infection. Study-level information: Carrying CMV and the relevant HLA type showed in public TCR beta signatures.

Whole-study findings and limits: The study identified carriers of CMV plus the relevant HLA from cumulative public TCR beta family frequency. There were HLA-C-restricted CMV-specific TCR beta clonotypes dominating the ex vivo response.

One entry per CDR3 protein results from TCRdb running MiXCR on the reads. The sample consists of approximately 140,000 distinct CDR3 sequences, 8.8% of them appearing once. Comments on this clonotype: Antigen unknown.

The TCR sequence derives from a human donor in good health (CMV status not recorded). Some clones in this sample may be carry-over from other donors' samples. The sequenced sample consisted of PBMCs.

The CDR3 sequence: CASRYNTNTEAFF. The CDR3 DNA is TGTGCCAGCAGATATAACACGAACACTGAAGCTTTCTTT. The V call is TRBV27, the J call TRBJ1-1; D remains ambiguous. V was trimmed by 6 bases and J by 1 base, leaving 9 bases between them. This CDR3 has 13 residues. The germline V gene has CDR1 MNHEY and CDR2 SMNVEV (reference sequence).